This T cell receptor beta chain was identified during a study of T cell repertoires in cytomegalovirus infection. Turning to the study itself: Matching HLA type, along with CMV infection, was indicated by public TCR beta signatures. Overall study results and limits: Identification of carriers of CMV plus the relevant HLA was performed using cumulative public TCR beta family frequency. Predominance within the ex vivo response was attributable to HLA-C-restricted CMV-specific TCR beta clonotypes.

TCRdb redid the calling of the reads with MiXCR, one entry per CDR3 protein. The data hold about 230,000 distinct CDR3 sequences, with approximately 22% observed a single time. There are many counts of this clonotype. The antigen remains unidentified. The TCR originated in a human donor in good health (CMV status not recorded). Some clones in this sample may be carry-over from other donors' samples. Sequencing used CD8+ T cells from PBMCs.

CDR3 region: CATSRWNEAQYF. In DNA, the CDR3 is TGTGCCACCAGCAGATGGAACGAGGCCCAGTACTTC. The rearrangement joins TRBV15 to TRBJ2-5; no clear D. CDR3 length equals 12 residues. Germline CDR1 reads LNHNV; CDR2 reads YYDKDF (reference sequence). The V gene lost 2 bases and the J gene lost 9 bases, with 10 bases spanning the gap.